The entry that follows covers one T cell receptor (beta chain) sequence. The CDR3 sequence is 17 residues long. V was trimmed by 5 bases and J by 0 bases, leaving 17 bases between them. Run at survey level, the immunoSEQ assay was version v3.0. The repertoire was sequenced with immunoSEQ multiplex PCR; TCRdb's copy has only in-frame clones and lacks some. The repertoire consists of about 29,000 clones, with approximately 78% occurring once and the leading ten covering about a tenth. This sample was taken from a study of long-term antiretroviral therapy in people with HIV. The sample was unsorted PBMCs, taken 1.5 years before starting antiretroviral therapy. This chain joins TRBV23-1 and TRBJ1-3; no firm D call. TRBV23-1 is labeled an ORF, and its function is uncertain. This clonotype was obtained from a man in his late teens or twenties with HIV. This CDR3 is CASSSRSHRLSGNTIYF. The CDR3 bases are TGCGCCAGCAGTTCACGATCACACCGGCTCTCTGGAAACACCATATATTTT.